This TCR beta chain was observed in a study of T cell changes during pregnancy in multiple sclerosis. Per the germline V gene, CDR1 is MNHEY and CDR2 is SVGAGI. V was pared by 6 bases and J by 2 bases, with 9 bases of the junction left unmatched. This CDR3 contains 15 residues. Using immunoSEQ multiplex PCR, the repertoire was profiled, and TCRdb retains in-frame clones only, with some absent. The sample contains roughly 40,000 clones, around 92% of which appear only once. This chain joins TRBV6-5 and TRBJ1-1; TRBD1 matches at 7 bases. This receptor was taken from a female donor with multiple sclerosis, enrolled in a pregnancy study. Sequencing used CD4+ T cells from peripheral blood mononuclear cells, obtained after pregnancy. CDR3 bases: TGTGCCAGCAGCAGGCTAGGGGGCATCAACACTGAAGCTTTCTTT. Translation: CASSRLGGINTEAFF.